The rows below give T cell receptor beta chains drawn from one sample of a study of OX40 agonist ivuxolimab in advanced cancers. The protocol was immunoSEQ multiplex PCR, while the TCRdb copy is restricted to in-frame clones and leaves out a portion. The sample has about 73,000 clones; roughly 86% are singletons. Specimen: CD4+ or CD8+ T cells sorted from blood, collected in a trial of the OX40 agonist ivuxolimab. All receptors come from an adult with an advanced solid tumor such as melanoma, head and neck, liver or kidney cancer. The CDR3 runs from the conserved cysteine through the conserved F or W. A D gene is named only where the DNA matches it firmly. Not every row has a clone size; where given, it reads once, few, many or a size class.

CDR3 length,clone size,D gene,J gene,V gene,CDR3 protein,CDR3 DNA
17,NA,TRBD1,TRBJ2-7,TRBV7-6,CASSLARSGTGGNEQYF,TGTGCCAGCAGCTTAGCTAGATCGGGGACAGGGGGCAACGAGCAGTACTTC
17,NA,TRBD1,TRBJ1-6,TRBV4-2,CASSQPRQGIYNSPLHF,TGTGCCAGCAGCCAACCCAGACAGGGCATCTATAATTCACCCCTCCACTTT
12,NA,NA,TRBJ2-1,TRBV7-2,CASSVDSNEQFF,TGTGCCAGCAGCGTAGACAGCAATGAGCAGTTCTTC
15,NA,NA,TRBJ1-3,TRBV6-1,CASSEALGTGNTIYF,TGTGCCAGCAGTGAGGCCCTGGGGACTGGAAACACCATATATTTT
14,NA,NA,TRBJ1-2,TRBV28,CASTTLGKNYGYTF,TGTGCCAGCACCACCCTTGGGAAGAACTATGGCTACACCTTC
18,NA,NA,TRBJ1-3,TRBV5-1,CASSLVPVDGGSGNTIYF,TGCGCCAGCAGCTTGGTCCCCGTTGACGGAGGCTCTGGAAACACCATATATTTT
14,once,TRBD1,TRBJ2-7,TRBV30,CAFSQGLGSYEQYF,TGTGCCTTCTCACAGGGGCTGGGCTCCTACGAGCAGTACTTC
15,NA,NA,TRBJ2-1,TRBV4-2,CASSQETAKPGEQFF,TGTGCCAGCAGCCAAGAAACGGCAAAACCAGGTGAGCAGTTCTTC
15,NA,NA,TRBJ2-1,TRBV5-1,CASSLVRGGGNEQFF,TGCGCCAGCAGCTTGGTTCGAGGGGGAGGTAATGAGCAGTTCTTC
14,NA,NA,TRBJ2-5,TRBV25-1,CASSEFRGVETQYF,TGTGCCAGCAGTGAGTTCAGGGGAGTGGAGACCCAGTACTTC
13,NA,TRBD1,TRBJ1-2,TRBV27,CASRNRQGEGYTF,TGTGCCAGCAGGAACCGACAGGGAGAAGGCTACACCTTC
15,NA,NA,TRBJ1-1,TRBV6-6,CASSPLGGIGSEAFF,TGTGCCAGCAGTCCTCTAGGAGGGATAGGATCTGAAGCTTTCTTT
11,NA,NA,TRBJ2-3,TRBV10-1,CASGFVDTQYF,TGCGCCAGCGGGTTCGTGGATACGCAGTATTTT
16,NA,TRBD2,TRBJ2-3,TRBV5-4,CASSWPSGGRTDTQYF,TGTGCCAGCAGCTGGCCTAGCGGGGGCCGCACAGATACGCAGTATTTT
13,NA,NA,TRBJ2-1,TRBV12-5,CASGSQGSNEQFF,TGTGCTAGTGGTTCTCAGGGAAGCAATGAGCAGTTCTTC
13,NA,NA,TRBJ1-1,TRBV5-1,CASSSRGETEAFF,TGCGCCAGCAGCTCCCGGGGCGAGACTGAAGCTTTCTTT
14,NA,TRBD2,TRBJ2-3,TRBV6-5,CASRRLAGQDTQYF,TGTGCCAGCAGGCGACTAGCGGGACAGGATACGCAGTATTTT
14,NA,NA,TRBJ1-5,TRBV6-5,CASSYSDTYQPQHF,TGTGCCAGCAGTTACTCGGACACCTATCAGCCCCAGCATTTT
13,few,NA,TRBJ1-1,TRBV14,CASRPQGNTEAFF,TGTGCCAGCAGGCCACAGGGCAACACTGAAGCTTTCTTT
15,NA,NA,TRBJ1-5,TRBV6-1,CASSASTPSNQPQHF,TGTGCCAGCAGTGCGTCGACACCTAGCAATCAGCCCCAGCATTTT
15,NA,NA,TRBJ2-3,TRBV7-2,CASSLEGFRTDTQYF,TGTGCCAGCAGCTTAGAAGGATTTAGGACAGATACGCAGTATTTT
16,NA,TRBD1,TRBJ1-4,TRBV28,CASSLHPGTGVEKLFF,TGTGCCAGCAGTTTACACCCCGGGACAGGGGTGGAAAAACTGTTTTTT
14,once,TRBD1,TRBJ2-2,TRBV10-3,CAISPSQGLGELFF,TGTGCCATCAGTCCCTCACAGGGGCTCGGGGAGCTGTTTTTT
15,NA,TRBD1,TRBJ1-4,TRBV7-2,CASSSNDRGGEKLFF,TGTGCCAGCAGCTCAAATGACAGGGGAGGCGAAAAACTGTTTTTT
14,NA,NA,TRBJ1-2,TRBV5-1,CASSLVANNYGYTF,TGCGCCAGCAGCTTGGTGGCCAATAACTATGGCTACACCTTC
13,NA,NA,TRBJ1-5,TRBV7-3,CASSFGKNQPQHF,TGTGCCAGCAGCTTCGGCAAGAATCAGCCCCAGCATTTT
16,NA,TRBD1,TRBJ1-6,TRBV30,CAWRRDRLNYNSPLHF,TGTGCCTGGAGGCGGGACAGGCTAAACTATAATTCACCCCTCCACTTT
15,NA,TRBD1,TRBJ2-3,TRBV13,CASSLRTGVTDTQYF,TGTGCCAGCAGCCTTCGGACAGGGGTGACAGATACGCAGTATTTT
16,NA,TRBD1,TRBJ1-1,TRBV5-1,CASSSYRTGRNTEAFF,TGCGCCAGCAGCTCCTATAGGACAGGAAGGAACACTGAAGCTTTCTTT
16,NA,NA,TRBJ2-7,TRBV7-9,CASSLATSIFTKEQYF,TGTGCCAGCAGCTTAGCAACTAGCATTTTTACGAAGGAGCAGTACTTC
15,NA,NA,TRBJ1-5,TRBV6-5,CASSYSGKGNQPQHF,TGTGCCAGCAGTTACTCCGGAAAGGGCAATCAGCCCCAGCATTTT
16,NA,NA,TRBJ1-3,TRBV28,CASSPPSSNSGNTIYF,TGTGCCAGCAGCCCCCCCTCCAGCAACTCTGGAAACACCATATATTTT
13,NA,NA,TRBJ1-1,TRBV11-2,CASTVGANTEAFF,TGTGCCAGCACCGTCGGTGCGAACACTGAAGCTTTCTTT
18,NA,TRBD2,TRBJ2-6,TRBV2,CASSPRTSGRIGANVLTF,TGTGCCAGCAGTCCCCGGACTAGCGGGAGGATTGGGGCCAACGTCCTGACTTTC
14,NA,TRBD2,TRBJ2-3,TRBV10-2,CASRRTSSTDTQYF,TGCGCCAGCAGAAGGACTAGCAGCACAGATACGCAGTATTTT
13,NA,NA,TRBJ1-2,TRBV6-4,CASSDSRVKGYTF,TGTGCCAGCAGTGACTCGAGGGTTAAGGGCTACACCTTC
14,NA,NA,TRBJ1-5,TRBV28,CASSLRSSNQPQHF,TGTGCCAGCAGTTTAAGAAGTAGCAATCAGCCCCAGCATTTT
15,NA,TRBD2,TRBJ2-1,TRBV18,CASSPRLAGDNEQFF,TGTGCCAGCTCACCGCGACTAGCGGGGGACAATGAGCAGTTCTTC
15,NA,TRBD1,TRBJ1-2,TRBV9,CASSVAAGGDYGYTF,TGTGCCAGCAGCGTAGCGGCAGGGGGCGACTATGGCTACACCTTC
14,NA,NA,TRBJ1-1,TRBV5-1,CASALGAGNTEAFF,TGCGCCAGCGCTTTGGGGGCAGGGAACACTGAAGCTTTCTTT
16,NA,NA,TRBJ1-3,TRBV9,CASSVGPGSGGNTIYF,TGTGCCAGCAGCGTAGGGCCGGGGAGTGGTGGAAACACCATATATTTT
15,NA,TRBD1,TRBJ1-5,TRBV19,CASSPQGAGNQPQHF,TGTGCCAGTAGTCCGCAGGGGGCGGGCAATCAGCCCCAGCATTTT
15,NA,TRBD1,TRBJ2-3,TRBV7-9,CASSRAGGAQNTQYF,TGTGCCAGTTCGCGGGCAGGGGGTGCACAGAATACGCAGTATTTT
15,once,NA,TRBJ2-2,TRBV11-2,CASSFTGTNTGELFF,TGTGCCAGCAGCTTCACAGGGACGAACACCGGGGAGCTGTTTTTT
17,NA,NA,TRBJ2-3,TRBV19,CASSIGMTLPSTDTQYF,TGTGCCAGTAGTATAGGCATGACCCTACCTAGCACAGATACGCAGTATTTT
15,once,NA,TRBJ1-1,TRBV10-3,CAISEGQGKNTEAFF,TGTGCCATCAGTGAAGGGCAGGGTAAGAACACTGAAGCTTTCTTT
13,NA,NA,TRBJ1-1,TRBV5-1,CASSLRGNTEAFF,TGCGCCAGCAGCTTGAGAGGGAACACTGAAGCTTTCTTT
17,NA,TRBD1,TRBJ1-5,TRBV27,CASSRDRAAVSNQPQHF,TGTGCCAGCAGCCGGGACAGGGCTGCGGTGAGCAATCAGCCCCAGCATTTT
15,NA,NA,TRBJ2-2,TRBV6-5,CASSYSHSNTGELFF,TGTGCCAGCAGTTACTCTCATTCCAACACCGGGGAGCTGTTTTTT
17,NA,TRBD2,TRBJ2-5,TRBV18,CASSPSLAGIDGETQYF,TGTGCCAGCTCACCGAGCCTAGCGGGGATCGACGGAGAGACCCAGTACTTC
13,few,NA,TRBJ2-2,TRBV6-6,CASSYQNAGELFF,TGTGCCAGCAGTTACCAGAATGCCGGGGAGCTGTTTTTT
15,medium-sized,TRBD1,TRBJ1-5,TRBV5-1,CASSPGQGGNQPQHF,TGCGCCAGCAGCCCAGGACAGGGGGGGAATCAGCCCCAGCATTTT